This T cell receptor (beta chain) was sequenced in a study of a mutant IDH1 vaccine in newly diagnosed glioma. Overall study: V12 occurred at week 35 and V13 at week 47. Study-wide results and limits: Pseudoprogression showed no apparent link to changes in top peripheral T cell clonotypes.

The ends were cut back, 2 bases at V and 2 bases at J, with 10 bases in the middle. The CDR3 length is 14 residues. CDR1 and CDR2 (germline): SGHTS, YDEGEE. Stated time point: week 35, safety follow-up. Each dose delivered 300 ug of mutant IDH1 20-mer peptide subcutaneously with imiquimod. Patients came in for eight vaccinations, in weeks 1, 3, 5, 7, 11, 15, 19 and 23. Donors' newly diagnosed IDH1-mutant WHO grade 3 or 4 astrocytomas lacked nuclear ATRX. Using immunoSEQ multiplex PCR, the repertoire was profiled, and TCRdb retains in-frame clones only, with some absent. The table includes 30,000 or so clones, 65% to 85% detected once. Points on this clone: The antigen is unknown.

The sample was PBMCs, taken from a glioma patient whose treatment included an IDH1 peptide vaccine. The TCR sequence derives from a woman in her 30s with glioma. Some clones in this sample may be carry-over from other donors' samples. The V call is TRBV5-8, the J call TRBJ1-2; TRBD1 is a possible D gene (6 bases). The CDR3 spells CASSFGRGNYGYTF. In DNA form, the CDR3 reads TGTGCCAGCAGCTTCGGGAGGGGGAACTATGGCTACACCTTC.